This T cell receptor beta chain was identified during a study of blood T cell repertoires in COVID-19. The wider study: COVID-19 samples from acute and convalescent phases originated in the United States, Italy and Spain. Nucleic acid was either cDNA or gDNA, and it came from T cells, B-cell-depleted T cells, or PBMCs.

Participant ages covered roughly 18 to 89 years across around 22 US areas. As originally analysed: Amplifying reference gene primers gave estimates of nucleated cell counts. Produced via immunoSEQ multiplex PCR; TCRdb's table is partial and in-frame only. V, J and clone size derive from that table, while D and trimming were established from the DNA sequence. This table holds fewer than 350,000 clones, around 90% found once. The V and J ends lost 9 bases and 11 bases respectively, with 17 bases between them. CDR1 is WSHSY, CDR2 SAAADI, per germline. The CDR3 is 13 residues long. Sequenced sample: PBMCs or T cells enriched from blood (not recorded which). This clonotype was sampled from a woman in her fifties or sixties in a cohort exposed to, infected with or recovered from COVID-19 (not recorded which). V and J are TRBV10-2 and TRBJ1-6; D is ambiguous. The CDR3 sequence: CASRGGITAPLHF. DNA of the CDR3: TGCGCCAGTAGAGGAGGGATCACGGCACCCCTCCACTTT.